This entry features one T cell receptor (beta chain) sequence. Its antigen is unknown. The data were obtained in a study of CD8+ T cells in alopecia areata. Study information: Treated patients were given oral tofacitinib, which was dosed at 5 to 10 mg twice daily.

RNA was isolated and reverse transcribed to cDNA, the sequencing template. Some clones are missing from TCRdb's copy, which holds only in-frame ones; the method was immunoSEQ multiplex PCR. The sample comprises 120,000 to 150,000 clones, around 87% of which are singletons, and about 16% rests with the top ten. Findings and caveats of the study: Possibly because of HLA-related factors, TCR sharing was less clear across patients than in mice. Scalp specimens additionally yield sequences from normal skin's resident alphabeta T cells.

Patients with alopecia areata provided lesional scalp punch biopsies as well as peripheral blood. With V trimmed by 2 bases and J by 4 bases, 2 bases remained unmatched. The CDR3 spans 15 residues. Germline CDR1 MNHNS, CDR2 SASEGT. The sample was CD8+ T cells sorted from blood, taken at week 0. The gene calls are TRBV6-1 and TRBJ2-3; 11 positions match TRBD2. This clonotype was obtained from a human donor with alopecia areata. The CDR3 DNA reads TGTGCCAGCAGTGAACTAGCGGGAGGCCCAGATACGCAGTATTTT. It translates to CASSELAGGPDTQYF.